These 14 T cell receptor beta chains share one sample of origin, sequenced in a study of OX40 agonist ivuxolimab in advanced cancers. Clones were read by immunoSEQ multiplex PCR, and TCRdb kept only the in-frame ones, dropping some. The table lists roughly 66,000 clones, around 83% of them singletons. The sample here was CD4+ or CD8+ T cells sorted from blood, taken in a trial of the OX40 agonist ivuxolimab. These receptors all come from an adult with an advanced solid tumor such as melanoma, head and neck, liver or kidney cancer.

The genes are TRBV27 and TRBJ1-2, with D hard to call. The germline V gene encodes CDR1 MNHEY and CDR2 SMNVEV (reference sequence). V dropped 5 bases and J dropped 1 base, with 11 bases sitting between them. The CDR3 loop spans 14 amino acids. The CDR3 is CASSLTGNNYGYTF. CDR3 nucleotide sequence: TGTGCCAGCAGTCTCACGGGGAATAACTATGGCTACACCTTC.

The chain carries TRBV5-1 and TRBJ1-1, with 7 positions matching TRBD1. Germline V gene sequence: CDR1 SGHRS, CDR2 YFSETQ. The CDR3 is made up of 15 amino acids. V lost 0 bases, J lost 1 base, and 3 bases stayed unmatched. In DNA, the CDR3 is TGCGCCAGCAGCTTGGAACAGGGGAAGAACACTGAAGCTTTCTTT. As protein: CASSLEQGKNTEAFF.

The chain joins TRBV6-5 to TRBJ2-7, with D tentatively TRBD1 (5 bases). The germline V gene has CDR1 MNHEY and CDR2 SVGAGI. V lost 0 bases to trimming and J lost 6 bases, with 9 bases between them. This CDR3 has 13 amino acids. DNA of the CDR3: TGTGCCAGCAGTTACTCCAGGACAACCGAGCAGTACGTC. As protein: CASSYSRTTEQYV.

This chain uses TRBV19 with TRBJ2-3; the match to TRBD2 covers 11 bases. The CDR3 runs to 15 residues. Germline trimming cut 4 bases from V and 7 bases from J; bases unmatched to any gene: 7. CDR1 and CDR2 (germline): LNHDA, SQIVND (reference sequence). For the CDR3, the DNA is TGTGCCAGTAGTAGCCTTAGCGGGGGGGCAAATACGCAGTATTTT. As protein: CASSSLSGGANTQYF.

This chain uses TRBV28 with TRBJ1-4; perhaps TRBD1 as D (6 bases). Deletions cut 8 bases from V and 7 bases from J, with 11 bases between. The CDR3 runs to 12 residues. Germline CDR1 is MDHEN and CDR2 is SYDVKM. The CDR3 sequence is CASWGTPEKLFF. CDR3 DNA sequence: TGTGCCAGCTGGGGGACACCTGAAAAACTGTTTTTT.

This CDR3 is CSADKVETQYF. The DNA of the CDR3 is TGCAGTGCTGACAAGGTAGAGACCCAGTACTTC. This chain links TRBV20-1 with TRBJ2-5, with D unclear. Trimming left V 5 bases short and J 4 bases short, with 8 bases between. There are 11 residues in the CDR3. Germline CDR1 is DFQATT and CDR2 is SNEGSKA (reference sequence).

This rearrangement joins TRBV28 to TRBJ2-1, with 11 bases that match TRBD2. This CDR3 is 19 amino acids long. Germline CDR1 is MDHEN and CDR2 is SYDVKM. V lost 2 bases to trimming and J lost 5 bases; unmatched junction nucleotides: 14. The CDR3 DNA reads TGTGCCAGCAGTTTACTCACCTTTAGCGGGAGGGTATGGAACAATGAGCAGTTCTTC. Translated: CASSLLTFSGRVWNNEQFF.

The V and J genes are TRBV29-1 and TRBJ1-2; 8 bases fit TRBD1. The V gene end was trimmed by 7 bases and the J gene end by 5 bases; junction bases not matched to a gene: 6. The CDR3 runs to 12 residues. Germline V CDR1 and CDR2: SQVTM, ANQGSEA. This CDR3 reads CSAIRTGYGYTF. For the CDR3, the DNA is TGCAGCGCCATCAGGACAGGGTATGGCTACACCTTC.

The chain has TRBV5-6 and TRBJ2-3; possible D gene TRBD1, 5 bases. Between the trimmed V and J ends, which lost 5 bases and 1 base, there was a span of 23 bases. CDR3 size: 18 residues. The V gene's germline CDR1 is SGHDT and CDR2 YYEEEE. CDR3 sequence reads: CASRLSWAGFMRTDTQYF. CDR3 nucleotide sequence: TGTGCCAGCAGATTAAGTTGGGCAGGGTTTATGCGCACAGATACGCAGTATTTT.

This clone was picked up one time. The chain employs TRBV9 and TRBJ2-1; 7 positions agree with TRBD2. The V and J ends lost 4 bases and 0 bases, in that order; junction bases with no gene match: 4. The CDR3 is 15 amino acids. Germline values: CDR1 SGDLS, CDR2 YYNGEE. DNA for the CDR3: TGTGCCAGCAGCCCAGCGGGATCCTCCTACAATGAGCAGTTCTTC. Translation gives CASSPAGSSYNEQFF.

The CDR3 spells CASSLVPAGGPADTQYF. For the CDR3, the DNA is TGTGCCAGCAGCTTAGTACCAGCGGGAGGGCCTGCAGATACGCAGTATTTT. The J gene is TRBJ2-3, the V gene TRBV7-2; TRBD2 aligns across 10 bases. Germline CDR1 SGHTA, CDR2 FQGNSA. V trimming: 1 base; J trimming: 4 bases; junction bases outside the gene matches: 8. The CDR3 is 17 amino acids. Complete variable domain (other parts from reference TRBV7-2 and TRBJ2-3): GAGVSQSPSNKVTEKGKDVELRCDPISGHTALYWYRQSLGQGLEFLIYFQGNSAPDKSGLPSDRFSAERTGGSVSTLTIQRTQQEDSAVYLCASSLVPAGGPADTQYFGPGTRLTVL.

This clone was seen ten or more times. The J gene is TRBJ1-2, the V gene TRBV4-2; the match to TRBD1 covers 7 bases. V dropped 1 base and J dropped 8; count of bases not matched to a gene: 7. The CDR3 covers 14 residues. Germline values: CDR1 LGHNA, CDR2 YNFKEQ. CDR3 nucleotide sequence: TGTGCCAGCAGCCAAGGTGACAGGGCGGAGGGCTACACCTTC. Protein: CASSQGDRAEGYTF.

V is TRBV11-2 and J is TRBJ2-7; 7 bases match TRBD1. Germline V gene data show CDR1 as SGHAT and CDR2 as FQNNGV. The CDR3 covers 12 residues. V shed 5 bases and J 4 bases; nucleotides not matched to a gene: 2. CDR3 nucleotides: TGTGCCAGCAGCGAACAGGGGTACGAGCAGTACTTC. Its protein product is CASSEQGYEQYF.

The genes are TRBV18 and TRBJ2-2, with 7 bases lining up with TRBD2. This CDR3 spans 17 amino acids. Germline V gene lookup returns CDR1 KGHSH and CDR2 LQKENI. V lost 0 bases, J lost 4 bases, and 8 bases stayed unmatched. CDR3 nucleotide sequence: TGTGCCAGCTCACCACCGAAGGGACGGGGGGTCACCGGGGAGCTGTTTTTT. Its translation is CASSPPKGRGVTGELFF.